A single sample gave rise to the 22 T cell receptor beta chains below, sequenced in a study of T cell responses to AZD1222 COVID-19 vaccine. Repertoires were generated with immunoSEQ multiplex PCR, while TCRdb's copy carries only in-frame clones and drops some. The sample contains 100,000 to 150,000 clones, approximately 90% of which appear only once. This specimen consisted of peripheral blood, obtained on day 0 of AZD1222 vaccination. Receptors originate from an adult in good health.

The chain combines TRBV15 with TRBJ2-7; D may correspond to TRBD1 or TRBD2 (5 bases each). This CDR3 comprises 14 residues. Trimming stripped 0 bases from V and 4 bases from J, with 10 bases between. CDR1 LNHNV and CDR2 YYDKDF come from the germline V gene (reference sequence). CDR3 loop: CATSRDVGGYEQYF. The CDR3 nucleotides read TGTGCCACCAGCAGAGATGTTGGGGGTTACGAGCAGTACTTC.

The chain employs TRBV5-1 and TRBJ1-1; D gene unclear. CDR3 length equals 13 residues. V lost 0 bases and J 6 bases, leaving 9 bases between the germline ends. The germline V gene encodes CDR1 SGHRS and CDR2 YFSETQ. CDR3: CASSLGSGAEAFF. The CDR3 DNA is TGCGCCAGCAGCTTGGGTTCCGGGGCTGAAGCTTTCTTT. Using reference TRBV5-1 and TRBJ1-1 for the parts outside the CDR3, the full variable domain is KAGVTQTPRYLIKTRGQQVTLSCSPISGHRSVSWYQQTPGQGLQFLFEYFSETQRNKGNFPGRFSGRQFSNSRSEMNVSTLELGDSALYLCASSLGSGAEAFFGQGTRLTVV.

The CDR3 loop is CAWSPHLGGSYEQYF. The CDR3 nucleotides are TGTGCCTGGAGTCCTCACCTGGGAGGCTCCTACGAGCAGTACTTC. The genes are TRBV30 and TRBJ2-7; perhaps TRBD2 as D (6 bases). The germline gives CDR1 GTSNPN, CDR2 SVGIG (reference sequence). This CDR3 region has 15 residues. V shed 2 bases and J shed 0 bases, with 14 bases lying between them.

V usage is TRBV7-8 and J usage is TRBJ1-3; the D is unclear. Germline V gene data show CDR1 as SGHVS and CDR2 as FQNEAQ. The CDR3 covers 17 residues. V dropped 5 bases and J dropped 0 bases, with 17 bases sitting between them. CDR3 region: CASSQDPSSISGNTIYF. The CDR3 DNA is TGTGCCAGCAGCCAGGACCCCAGTTCGATCTCTGGAAACACCATATATTTT.

This chain uses TRBV7-9 with TRBJ1-2; tentative D call: TRBD1 (5 bases). Germline CDR1 SEHNR, CDR2 FQNEAQ (reference sequence). V lost 1 base to trimming and J lost 8 bases, with 14 bases between them. This CDR3 is 14 amino acids long. CDR3 nucleotides: TGTGCCAGCAGCTTAGAAACAGGAAAGGGCGGCTACACCTTC. Protein product: CASSLETGKGGYTF.

The CDR3 bases are TGTGCCAGTAGGGAGCAAGGGACAGGGATGGACGAGCAGTACTTC. Encoded protein: CASREQGTGMDEQYF. The chain is built from TRBV19 and TRBJ2-7, with TRBD1 identical over 9 bases. Germline CDR1 reads LNHDA; CDR2 reads SQIVND (reference sequence). The ends lost 6 bases at V and 5 bases at J; junction bases unmatched: 11. CDR3 length: 15 amino acids. Variable domain in full (rest from reference TRBV19 and TRBJ2-7): DGGITQSPKYLFRKEGQNVTLSCEQNLNHDAMYWYRQDPGQGLRLIYYSQIVNDFQKGDIAEGYSVSREKKESFPLTVTSAQKNPTAFYLCASREQGTGMDEQYFGPGTRLTVT.

DNA of the CDR3: TGCGCCAGCAGCTTGGCCCCAACAGGGGCGGGGGAGACCCAGTACTTC. Its protein product is CASSLAPTGAGETQYF. The J gene is TRBJ2-5, the V gene TRBV5-1; D is possibly TRBD1 (7 bases). The CDR3 is 16 amino acids. Per the germline V gene, CDR1 is SGHRS and CDR2 is YFSETQ. Trimming left V 0 bases short and J 5 bases short, with 17 bases between.

J is TRBJ2-7 and V is TRBV28, with unresolved D. The V gene lost 9 bases and the J gene lost 6 bases, with 9 bases spanning the gap. The CDR3 covers 10 residues. Germline V CDR1 and CDR2: MDHEN, SYDVKM. CDR3 DNA sequence: TGTGCCAGAGGTTGGGCCGAGCAGTACTTC. Translating it yields CARGWAEQYF.

This chain uses TRBV19 with TRBJ2-1; D is unresolved. There are 13 residues in the CDR3. Trimming took 6 bases from V and 6 from J, leaving 12 bases between them. Germline CDR1 reads LNHDA; CDR2 reads SQIVND (reference sequence). This CDR3 is CASSSALGNEQFF. The CDR3 nucleotides read TGTGCCAGTAGCTCAGCCCTCGGCAATGAGCAGTTCTTC.

The chain has TRBV14 and TRBJ1-1; the D gene is possibly TRBD1 (6 bases). CDR1 is SGHDN, CDR2 FVKESK, per germline. V was pared by 8 bases and J by 4 bases, with 17 bases between. The CDR3 is made up of 14 amino acids. The CDR3 DNA reads as TGTGCCAGCGGGGCTACGGGGGCGGGCACTGAAGCTTTCTTT. Its translation is CASGATGAGTEAFF.

The chain has TRBV19 and TRBJ1-2, with 9 bases identical to TRBD1. Trimming removed 5 bases from V and 6 bases from J; junction bases left unmatched: 4. Germline lookup yields CDR1 LNHDA and CDR2 SQIVND (reference sequence). The CDR3 has 13 residues. CDR3 in amino acids: CASSFRDRDGYTF. As DNA, the CDR3 is TGTGCCAGTAGTTTCCGGGACAGGGATGGCTACACCTTC. The full variable domain, in which reference TRBV19 and TRBJ1-2 provide the parts outside the CDR3, is DGGITQSPKYLFRKEGQNVTLSCEQNLNHDAMYWYRQDPGQGLRLIYYSQIVNDFQKGDIAEGYSVSREKKESFPLTVTSAQKNPTAFYLCASSFRDRDGYTFGSGTRLTVV.

This clone was detected only once. V usage is TRBV6-4 and J usage is TRBJ2-7; D may be TRBD1 (5 bases). V lost 6 bases and J 2 bases, leaving 17 bases between the germline ends. Per germline, CDR1 MRHNA and CDR2 SNTAGT. The CDR3 length is 15 residues. In DNA, the CDR3 is TGTGCCAGCAGACAGGAACACAGGCAACCCTACGAGCAGTACTTC. This gives the protein CASRQEHRQPYEQYF.

The CDR3 sequence: CASSTTGGDAFF. DNA for the CDR3: TGTGCCAGTAGTACCACCGGGGGGGATGCTTTCTTT. The V and J genes are TRBV19 and TRBJ1-1, with a possible D match to TRBD1 (5 bases). The CDR3 is 12 residues long. V was pared by 4 bases and J by 11 bases, with 14 bases between. In germline, CDR1 is LNHDA, CDR2 SQIVND (reference sequence).

This chain connects TRBV28 to TRBJ2-7; D might be TRBD2 (6 bases). The CDR3 has 15 amino acids. V lost 1 base and J 3 bases, leaving 13 bases between the germline ends. CDR1 and CDR2 (germline): MDHEN, SYDVKM. This CDR3 is CASSLSGTGVYEQYF. The CDR3, as DNA: TGTGCCAGCAGTTTATCGGGGACGGGGGTCTACGAGCAGTACTTC.

The V and J genes are TRBV11-2 and TRBJ1-2; 9 nucleotides match TRBD1. J lost 7 bases, V lost 4 bases, and 13 bases had no gene match. The CDR3 runs to 16 residues. Germline V CDR1 and CDR2: SGHAT, FQNNGV. CDR3 residues: CASSSWTGAMGGGYTF. The CDR3 DNA sequence: TGTGCCAGCAGCTCTTGGACAGGGGCTATGGGGGGTGGCTACACCTTC.

This chain connects TRBV6-5 to TRBJ1-1, with 9 bases matching TRBD1. V lost 8 bases, J lost 8 bases, and 6 bases stayed unmatched. The germline gives CDR1 MNHEY, CDR2 SVGAGI. The CDR3 contains 12 residues. The CDR3 nucleotides are TGTGCCAGCTTCCTGACAGGGGGGGAAGCTTTCTTT. This encodes CASFLTGGEAFF.

The genes are TRBV6-2 or TRBV6-3 and TRBJ2-7; a weak D match, TRBD2 (6 bases). V shed 4 bases and J shed 3 bases, with 13 bases lying between them. The length of the CDR3 is 14 residues. Germline V gene lookup returns CDR1 MNHEY and CDR2 SVGEGT. The CDR3 region is CASSSGGTLYEQYF. The CDR3 DNA sequence: TGTGCCAGCAGTTCCGGTGGGACTCTCTACGAGCAGTACTTC.

This clone was recorded once. This sequence joins TRBV5-1 and TRBJ2-7, with D hard to call. This CDR3 region has 14 residues. Trimming shortened V by 5 bases and J by 1 base, and 13 bases separated the two germline ends. The germline CDR1 and CDR2 sequences are SGHRS and YFSETQ. The CDR3 DNA is TGCGCCAGCAGATCCCCCGGCGGATCCTACGAGCAGTACTTC. It encodes CASRSPGGSYEQYF.

The chain links TRBV29-1 to TRBJ2-3; D unresolved. This CDR3 comprises 16 residues. CDR1 is SQVTM and CDR2 is ANQGSEA in the germline V gene. V lost 0 bases and J lost 0, with 13 bases in between. The CDR3: CSVEDQHSRSTDTQYF. The CDR3 DNA reads TGCAGCGTTGAAGATCAGCACAGCCGAAGCACAGATACGCAGTATTTT.

CDR3: CASSLPINNEQFF. The CDR3 DNA follows: TGTGCCAGCAGCTTACCTATTAACAATGAGCAGTTCTTC. J is TRBJ2-1 and V is TRBV7-9; D is undetermined. CDR3 length: 13 residues. V lost 2 bases, J lost 5 bases, and 7 bases lay in between. Germline loops: CDR1 SEHNR, CDR2 FQNEAQ (reference sequence).

The chain joins TRBV7-8 to TRBJ2-7; D perhaps matches TRBD2 (5 bases). Germline V CDR1 and CDR2: SGHVS, FQNEAQ. The CDR3 runs to 15 residues. Trimming shortened V by 3 bases and J by 7 bases, and 19 bases separated the two germline ends. The CDR3 coding sequence is TGTGCCAGCAGCTTCCAACGAAGGGAGCTGGGGGAGCAGTACTTC. Residues: CASSFQRRELGEQYF.

The gene calls are TRBV5-1 and TRBJ1-1, with 11 positions matching TRBD1. This CDR3 is built from 15 residues. Germline-derived CDR1 and CDR2 are SGHRS and YFSETQ. Losses at the gene ends were 2 bases for V and 6 bases for J; bases not matched to a gene: 6. The CDR3 coding sequence is TGCGCCAGCAGCTTCCTCGTGGACAGGGGGCCTGAAGCTTTCTTT. Amino acids: CASSFLVDRGPEAFF.